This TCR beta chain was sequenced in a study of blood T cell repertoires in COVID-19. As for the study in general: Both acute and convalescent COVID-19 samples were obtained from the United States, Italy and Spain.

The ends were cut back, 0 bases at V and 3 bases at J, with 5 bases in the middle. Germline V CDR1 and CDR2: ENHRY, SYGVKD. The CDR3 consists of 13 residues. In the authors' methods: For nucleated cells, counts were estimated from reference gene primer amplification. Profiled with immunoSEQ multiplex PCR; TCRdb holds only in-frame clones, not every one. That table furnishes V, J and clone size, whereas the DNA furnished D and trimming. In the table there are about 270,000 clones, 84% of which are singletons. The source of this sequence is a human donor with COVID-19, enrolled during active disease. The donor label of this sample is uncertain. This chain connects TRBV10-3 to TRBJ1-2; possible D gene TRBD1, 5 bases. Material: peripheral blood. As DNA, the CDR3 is TGTGCCATCAGTGAGTCAGGGGACTATGGCTACACCTTC. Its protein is CAISESGDYGYTF.